Ten or more counts support the clone carrying this TCR beta chain. Antigen: not known. This entry belongs to a study of early T cells in non-severe SARS-CoV-2 infection. Whole-study context: Unsorted whole blood bulk RNA was sequenced, with unpaired chains. Overall study findings and caveats: There was a bias toward anti-spike CD8 responses in VDJdb matching, which missed private and CD4 specificities.

TCRdb called the 5' RACE reads again in MiXCR, with one record for every CDR3 protein. The sample consists of 20,000 to 25,000 distinct CDR3 sequences, around 4.5% of them appearing once. This CDR3 is 13 amino acids long. Germline CDR1 is SGHAT and CDR2 is FQNNGV. V gave up 4 bases and J gave up 3 bases, with 8 bases separating them. Material: whole blood. The genes are TRBV11-2 and TRBJ2-3; D perhaps matches TRBD2 (5 bases). This clonotype was sampled from an adult who was a healthcare worker with PCR-confirmed SARS-CoV-2 infection or an uninfected control (not recorded which). CDR3 bases: TGTGCCAGCAGCTCGGGGTGGACAGATACGCAGTATTTT. Translated, it gives CASSSGWTDTQYF.